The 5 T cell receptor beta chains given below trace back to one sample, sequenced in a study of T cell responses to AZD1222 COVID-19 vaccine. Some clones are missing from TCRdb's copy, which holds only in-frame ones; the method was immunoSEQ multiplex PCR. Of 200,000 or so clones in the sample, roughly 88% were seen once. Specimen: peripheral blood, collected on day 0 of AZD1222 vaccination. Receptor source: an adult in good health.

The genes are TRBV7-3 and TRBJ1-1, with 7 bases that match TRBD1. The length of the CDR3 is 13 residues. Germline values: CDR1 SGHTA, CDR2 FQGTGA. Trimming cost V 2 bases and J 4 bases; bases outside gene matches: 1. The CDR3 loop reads CASSLQGGTEAFF. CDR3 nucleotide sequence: TGTGCCAGCAGCTTACAGGGGGGCACTGAAGCTTTCTTT.

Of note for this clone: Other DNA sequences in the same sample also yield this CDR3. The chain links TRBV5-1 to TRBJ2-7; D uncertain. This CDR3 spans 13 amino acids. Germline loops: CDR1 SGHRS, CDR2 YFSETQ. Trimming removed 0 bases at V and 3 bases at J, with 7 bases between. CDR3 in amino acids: CASSLASGYEQYF. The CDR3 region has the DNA TGCGCCAGCAGCTTGGCCTCGGGCTACGAGCAGTACTTC.

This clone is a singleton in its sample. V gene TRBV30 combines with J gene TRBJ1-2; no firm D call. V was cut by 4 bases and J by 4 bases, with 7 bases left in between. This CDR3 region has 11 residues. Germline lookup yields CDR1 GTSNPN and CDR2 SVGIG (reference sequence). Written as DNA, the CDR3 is TGTGCCTGGAAAATCTCCTATGGCTACACCTTC. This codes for CAWKISYGYTF.

CDR3 nucleotide sequence: TGTGCCAGCAGCGTAGGTGCGACAACCTCCTACGAGCAGTACTTC. Its protein is CASSVGATTSYEQYF. The V gene is TRBV9, the J gene TRBJ2-7, with no clear D. CDR3 length: 15 amino acids. Germline CDR1 reads SGDLS; CDR2 reads YYNGEE. Trimming left V 0 bases short and J 0 bases short, with 10 bases between.

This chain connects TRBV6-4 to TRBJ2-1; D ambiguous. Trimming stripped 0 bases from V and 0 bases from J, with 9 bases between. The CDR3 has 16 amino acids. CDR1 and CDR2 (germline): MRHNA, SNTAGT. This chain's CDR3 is CASSDSTESSYNEQFF. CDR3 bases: TGTGCCAGCAGTGACTCTACCGAAAGCTCCTACAATGAGCAGTTCTTC.